These 18 T cell receptor beta chains came from one sample sequenced in a study of immune aging and cytomegalovirus after organ transplant. These receptors have no known antigen. Time point defined: five sample-tagged time points from pre-transplant (day -1) to day 368 post-transplant, pooled. Cells were captured in microwells, and libraries were made with BD Rhapsody targeted mRNA and AbSeq chemistry. Each CDR3 protein gets one entry after TCRdb re-called the single-cell sequencing reads with MiXCR. The sample contains roughly 23,000 distinct CDR3 sequences, roughly a third of which appear only once. The sample consisted of CMV peptide-activated CD4+ and CD8+ T cells sorted from blood, taken at five time points, pooled. Subset: sorted CD8+CD137+ and CD4+CD154+ T cells after 12 to 13 h CMV IE-1 peptide stimulation. All receptors derive from a female donor who had a heart transplant and CMV viremia.

This clonotype was seen repeatedly, ten times or more. This chain connects TRBV2 to TRBJ2-1, with 8 bases matching TRBD1. Trimming took 7 bases from V and 4 from J; bases not matched to a gene: 9. The CDR3 is 15 amino acids. Germline CDR1 and CDR2: SNHLY and FYNNEI. The CDR3 nucleotides read TGTGCCAGCACCCCCCAGACAGGGGTATACAATGAGCAGTTCTTC. Its translation is CASTPQTGVYNEQFF.

This clonotype was observed at least ten times. CDR3 loop: CASSRVRTSGSTEQFF. CDR3 nucleotide sequence: TGTGCCAGCAGTCGAGTGAGGACTAGCGGGAGTACTGAGCAGTTCTTC. The rearrangement uses TRBV6-5 and TRBJ2-1, with 13 bases matching TRBD2. Trimming at V came to 5 bases and at J to 9 bases, leaving 10 bases not matched to a gene. Germline CDR1 is MNHEY and CDR2 is SVGAGI. This CDR3 has 16 amino acids.

Concerning this clonotype itself: The junction shows a germline mismatch at one end, possibly a read error. V is TRBV14 and J is TRBJ1-1, with D maybe TRBD1 (6 bases). The CDR3 totals 13 residues. In germline, CDR1 is SGHDN, CDR2 FVKESK. The CDR3 DNA sequence: TGTGACAGCAGCCAAGGGGGGCGGACTGAAGCTTTCTTT. It translates to CDSSQGGRTEAFF.

This clonotype has at least ten counts. The chain carries TRBV7-6 and TRBJ2-5; 10 positions match TRBD2. Germline lookup yields CDR1 SGHVS and CDR2 FNYEAQ. The CDR3 spans 16 residues. V was clipped by 5 bases and J by 1 base; unmatched bases: 7. The CDR3 reads CASSPLAGVPQETQYF. The CDR3 DNA follows: TGTGCCAGCAGCCCCCTAGCGGGAGTACCCCAAGAGACCCAGTACTTC.

This clonotype was recorded once. The V gene is TRBV5-1, the J gene TRBJ2-7; TRBD1 might be the D (5 bases). The CDR3 runs to 14 residues. Trimming left V 4 bases short and J 9 bases short, with 20 bases between. The germline CDR1 and CDR2 sequences are SGHRS and YFSETQ. In DNA, the CDR3 is TGCGCCAGCAGCGCAACAGCTTTTACAGGCGGGCAGTACTTC. Its translation: CASSATAFTGGQYF.

Notes on this clonotype: At one of its ends the junction is not consistent with the germline gene, which may arise from a read error. V usage is TRBV10-2 and J usage is TRBJ2-7, with a tentative D call TRBD1 (7 bases). Germline V gives CDR1 WSHSY, CDR2 SAAADI. This CDR3 spans 14 amino acids. CDR3 region: CAGRLEGARNEQYF. Written as DNA, the CDR3 is TGCGCCGGCAGGTTGGAGGGGGCAAGGAACGAGCAATACTTC.

Within the sample, this clonotype is medium-sized (0.01 to 0.1%). The chain combines TRBV3-1 with TRBJ2-2; possibly TRBD2 for D (6 bases). Looked up from germline, CDR1 is LGHDT and CDR2 is YNNKEL (reference sequence). V gave up 7 bases and J gave up 5 bases, with 11 bases separating them. The CDR3 spans 13 residues. The CDR3 reads CASILRGTGELFF. CDR3 in DNA: TGTGCCAGCATACTCCGGGGGACCGGGGAGCTGTTTTTT. The whole variable domain, remainder taken from reference TRBV3-1 and TRBJ2-2, is DTAVSQTPKYLVTQMGNDKSIKCEQNLGHDTMYWYKQDSKKFLKIMFSYNNKELIINETVPNRFSPKSPDKAHLNLHINSLELGDSAVYFCASILRGTGELFFGEGSRLTVL.

This clonotype came up many times. V is TRBV20-1 and J is TRBJ2-3, with 7 bases fitting TRBD2. The CDR3 has 15 amino acids. The germline CDR1 and CDR2 sequences are DFQATT and SNEGSKA (reference sequence). The V segment lost 0 bases and the J segment 0 bases; nucleotides outside the gene matches: 3. This chain's CDR3 is CSARELASSTDTQYF. The CDR3 region has the DNA TGCAGTGCTAGAGAACTAGCGAGTAGCACAGATACGCAGTATTTT.

The table lists this clonotype with many counts. Since a much larger clone is just one base distant, this may be a read error. The chain links TRBV6-6 to TRBJ1-1, with TRBD1 identical over 7 bases. The CDR3 contains 13 residues. V was pared by 10 bases and J by 5 bases, with 10 bases of the junction left unmatched. Germline V gives CDR1 MNHNY, CDR2 SVGAGI (reference sequence). The CDR3 region has the DNA TGTGCCACCCGACAGGGATTAGTGACTGAAGCTTTCTTT. It codes for CATRQGLVTEAFF.

This chain connects TRBV20-1 to TRBJ2-7, with TRBD2 matching 14 bases. The V segment lost 7 bases and the J segment 6 bases; nucleotides outside the gene matches: 8. This CDR3 is 14 amino acids long. Germline-derived CDR1 and CDR2 are DFQATT and SNEGSKA (reference sequence). The CDR3 is CSVPEGLAGVEQYF. CDR3 DNA sequence: TGCAGTGTTCCAGAGGGACTAGCGGGGGTCGAGCAGTACTTC.

This clonotype was detected only once. This may come from a read error, since a much larger clone is one base off. V and J are TRBV9 and TRBJ1-4; D remains ambiguous. Germline V gene sequence: CDR1 SGDLS, CDR2 YYNGEE. V was cut by 3 bases and J by 8 bases, with 20 bases left in between. This CDR3 is 16 amino acids long. CDR3 amino acids: CASSADIGREREKLFF. For the CDR3, the DNA is TGTGCCAGCAGCGCAGATATCGGCCGGGAGAGGGAAAAACTGTTTTTT. Full variable domain (missing parts from reference TRBV9 and TRBJ1-4): DSGVTQTPKHLITATGQRVTLRCSPRSGDLSVYWYQQSLDQGLQFLIQYYNGEERAKGNILERFSAQQFPDLHSELNLSSLELGDSALYFCASSADIGREREKLFFGSGTQLSVL.

By share of the sample, this clonotype is medium-sized (0.01 to 0.1%). The rearrangement links TRBV20-1 to TRBJ2-1, with D perhaps given as TRBD1 or TRBD2 (5 bases each). The CDR3 extends over 13 amino acids. Germline CDR1 and CDR2: DFQATT and SNEGSKA (reference sequence). V was clipped by 5 bases and J by 8 bases, with 16 bases between them. CDR3 DNA sequence: TGCAGTGCTTGGGGGACCCCTGGCTATGAGCAGTTCTTC. Protein: CSAWGTPGYEQFF.

This clonotype showed up just a few times. The V call is TRBV20-1, the J call TRBJ2-7, with unresolved D. Germline V CDR1 and CDR2: DFQATT, SNEGSKA (reference sequence). Trimming removed 5 bases from V and 0 bases from J, with 5 bases in between. The CDR3 loop spans 11 amino acids. CDR3 nucleotides: TGCAGTGCTCCCAACTCCTACGAGCAGTACTTC. Amino acids: CSAPNSYEQYF.

The chain employs TRBV3-1 and TRBJ2-1; weak D call: TRBD1 (6 bases). Germline V gene lookup returns CDR1 LGHDT and CDR2 YNNKEL (reference sequence). The ends were cut back, 6 bases at V and 2 bases at J, with 11 bases in the middle. CDR3 length: 14 amino acids. The CDR3 coding sequence is TGTGCCAGCAGTTTTGAGGGGGCCTACAATGAGCAGTTCTTC. Translation: CASSFEGAYNEQFF.

On this clonotype: No conserved phenylalanine or tryptophan ends this CDR3, so it is likely a read error. Because the CDR3's place on the DNA is in doubt, the DNA is left out and the CDR3 is given as listed by TCRdb. The V call is TRBV18, the J call TRBJ2-7; the table's TRBD1 call for D was not verified on the DNA. CDR1 KGHSH and CDR2 LQKENI come from the germline V gene. The CDR3 extends over 12 residues, inclusive of both ends. Here the CDR3 reads CASPPSKGERYS.

Only a few counts were recorded for this clonotype. The chain links TRBV9 to TRBJ2-1, with 11 bases that match TRBD2. Germline V gene sequence: CDR1 SGDLS, CDR2 YYNGEE. Trimming at V came to 5 bases and at J to 10 bases, leaving 14 bases not matched to a gene. The CDR3 consists of 16 residues. The CDR3 is CASSSSVVAGGSEQFF. The CDR3 DNA reads as TGTGCCAGCAGTTCCTCGGTGGTAGCGGGAGGGTCAGAGCAGTTCTTC.

This clonotype is deemed medium-sized (0.01 to 0.1%). This chain joins TRBV5-6 and TRBJ2-1; D perhaps matches TRBD2 (6 bases). CDR1 is SGHDT, CDR2 YYEEEE, per germline. There are 14 residues in the CDR3. V was cut by 3 bases and J by 15 bases, with 22 bases left in between. CDR3 DNA: TGTGCCAGCAGCTCGTCCCGGGACTCCCGAGCCCGGTTCTTC. This translates into CASSSSRDSRARFF. The full variable domain, completed using reference TRBV5-6 and TRBJ2-1, is DAGVTQSPTHLIKTRGQQVTLRCSPKSGHDTVSWYQQALGQGPQFIFQYYEEEERQRGNFPDRFSGHQFPNYSSELNVNALLLGDSALYLCASSSSRDSRARFFGPGTRLTVL.

This clonotype was found many times. A read error may explain this, as a much larger clone is one base away. Given the absence of the conserved phenylalanine or tryptophan at the CDR3 end, a read error is likely. The chain is built from TRBV2 and TRBJ1-5; D gene ambiguous. Germline loops: CDR1 SNHLY, CDR2 FYNNEI. The germline V and J ends were trimmed by 6 bases and 0 bases, with 9 bases remaining between them. This CDR3 region has 14 residues. CDR3: CASRAGISNQPQHS. The CDR3 DNA reads as TGTGCCAGCAGGGCGGGAATTAGCAATCAGCCCCAGCATTCT.